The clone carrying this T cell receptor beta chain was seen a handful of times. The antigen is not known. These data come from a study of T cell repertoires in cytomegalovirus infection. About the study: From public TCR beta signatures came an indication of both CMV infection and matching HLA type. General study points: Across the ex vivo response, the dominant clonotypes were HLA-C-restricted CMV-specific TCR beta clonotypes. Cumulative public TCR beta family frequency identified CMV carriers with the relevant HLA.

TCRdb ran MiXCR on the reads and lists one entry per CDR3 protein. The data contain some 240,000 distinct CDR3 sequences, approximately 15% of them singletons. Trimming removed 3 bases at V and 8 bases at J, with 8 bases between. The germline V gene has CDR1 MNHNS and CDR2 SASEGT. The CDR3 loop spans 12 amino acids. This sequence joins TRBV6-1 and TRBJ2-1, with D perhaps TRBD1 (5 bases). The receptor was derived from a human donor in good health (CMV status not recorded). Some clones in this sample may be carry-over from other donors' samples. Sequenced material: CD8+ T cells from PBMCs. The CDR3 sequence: CASSDLRDEQFF. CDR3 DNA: TGTGCCAGCAGTGACCTCAGGGATGAGCAGTTCTTC.